This T cell receptor (beta chain) stems from a study of immune evolution from preneoplasia to lung adenocarcinoma. TCRdb's copy holds only in-frame clones and misses some; the assay was immunoSEQ multiplex PCR. This table has about 1,600 clones, 15% to 20% appearing once. Germline V gives CDR1 SNHLY, CDR2 FYNNEI. V dropped 9 bases and J dropped 4; count of bases not matched to a gene: 18. The CDR3 consists of 17 residues. This clone was picked up a small number of times. The TCR was taken from a person between 50 and 69 years old with lung adenocarcinoma. The chain combines TRBV2 with TRBJ2-3, with TRBD2 matching over 8 bases. The sequenced sample consisted of FFPE invasive lung adenocarcinoma tissue. The CDR3 nucleotides read TGTGCCAGTGCCACCGAAGGACTAGCTATAGGCGCAGATACGCAGTATTTT. Protein: CASATEGLAIGADTQYF.